This entry lists 10 T cell receptor beta chains sequenced from one sample in a study of blood T cell repertoires in COVID-19. Assay used: immunoSEQ multiplex PCR; TCRdb lists only in-frame clones, some missing. This sample has 65,000 to 90,000 clones, with almost 85% found just once. The specimen was peripheral blood. These TCRs come from a man aged 60 to 69 with acute or convalescent COVID-19.

The rearrangement uses TRBV21-1 and TRBJ2-5; TRBD1 reflects the table's D call only, with no check against the DNA. TRBV21-1 is a recognized pseudogene. There are 19 residues in the CDR3. The CDR3 region has the DNA TGTGCCAGCAGCGACTCTAAAGATAACTGCCGGGACAGAAAAGAGACCCAGTACTTC. It specifies CASSDSKDNCRDRKETQYF.

J is TRBJ2-5 and V is TRBV5-1, with 7 bases fitting TRBD1. The germline gives CDR1 SGHRS, CDR2 YFSETQ. The CDR3 contains 15 residues. The ends lost 3 bases at V and 0 bases at J; junction bases unmatched: 5. In nucleotides, the CDR3 is TGCGCCAGCAGCTCACAGGGGACGTACCAAGAGACCCAGTACTTC. Translated: CASSSQGTYQETQYF.

This clone came up a few times. V is TRBV5-1 and J is TRBJ1-5, with D tentatively TRBD1 (5 bases). Germline lookup yields CDR1 SGHRS and CDR2 YFSETQ. This CDR3 contains 14 residues. V was cut by 3 bases and J by 3 bases, with 10 bases left in between. The CDR3, as DNA: TGCGCCAGCAGCTCTGGACAAATCAATCAGCCCCAGCATTTT. Encoded protein: CASSSGQINQPQHF.

The genes are TRBV6-5 and TRBJ2-1; D is uncertain. The germline V and J ends were trimmed by 6 bases and 7 bases, with 13 bases remaining between them. Germline CDR1 is MNHEY and CDR2 is SVGAGI. CDR3 size: 13 residues. The CDR3 DNA sequence: TGTGCCAGCAGAGCAGGTCCACCTAATGAGCAGTTCTTC. Residues: CASRAGPPNEQFF.

This chain connects TRBV14 to TRBJ2-7, with 11 positions matching TRBD2. In germline, CDR1 is SGHDN, CDR2 FVKESK. Germline trimming cut 5 bases from V and 1 base from J; bases unmatched to any gene: 4. CDR3 length equals 15 residues. The DNA for the CDR3 is TGTGCCAGCAGCTCCCTAGCGGGAGGTTCCTACGAGCAGTACTTC. It specifies CASSSLAGGSYEQYF. The full variable domain, rest sourced from reference TRBV14 and TRBJ2-7, is EAGVTQFPSHSVIEKGQTVTLRCDPISGHDNLYWYRRVMGKEIKFLLHFVKESKQDESGMPNNRFLAERTGGTYSTLKVQPAELEDSGVYFCASSSLAGGSYEQYFGPGTRLTVT.

The gene calls are TRBV7-2 and TRBJ2-1, with D possibly being TRBD2 (5 bases). V gave up 0 bases and J gave up 0 bases, with 6 bases separating them. The CDR3 is made up of 15 amino acids. CDR1 is SGHTA and CDR2 is FQGNSA in the germline V gene. This CDR3 reads CASSLAAGSYNEQFF. The CDR3 nucleotides are TGTGCCAGCAGCTTAGCTGCGGGCTCCTACAATGAGCAGTTCTTC.

The V call is TRBV3-1 (or the pseudogene TRBV3-2), the J call TRBJ1-2; D gene unclear. This CDR3 is built from 12 residues. With 0 bases removed from V and 7 bases from J, the gap between germline ends came to 6 bases. CDR1 is LGHDT and CDR2 is YNNKEL in the germline V gene (reference sequence). The CDR3 coding sequence is TGTGCCAGCAGCCAAGATCGTTCTGGCTACACCTTC. It yields the protein CASSQDRSGYTF.

The chain joins TRBV12-3 or TRBV12-4 to TRBJ2-1, with D maybe TRBD2 (6 bases). Trimming pared 2 bases from V and 8 bases from J, leaving 10 bases between. This CDR3 contains 13 residues. CDR3 nucleotides: TGTGCCAGCAGTTTATCGGGGGAGCATGAGCAGTTCTTC. Translated, it gives CASSLSGEHEQFF.

This sequence joins TRBV7-3 and TRBJ2-2; 10 bases are a match to TRBD1. This CDR3 region has 16 residues. Germline V CDR1 and CDR2: SGHTA, FQGTGA. The trim removed 6 bases at V and 6 bases at J, leaving 10 bases unmatched. In nucleotides, the CDR3 is TGTGCCAGCAGTCGCAATCCGGGACAGGGGTCCGGGGAGCTGTTTTTT. Translation gives CASSRNPGQGSGELFF.

This chain uses TRBV3-1 (or the pseudogene TRBV3-2) with TRBJ1-4; 8 bases map to TRBD1. This CDR3 spans 15 amino acids. Losses at the gene ends were 3 bases for V and 7 bases for J; bases not matched to a gene: 7. Looked up from germline, CDR1 is LGHDT and CDR2 is YNNKEL (reference sequence). The CDR3 sequence is CASSQYGTGTEKLFF. CDR3 bases: TGTGCCAGCAGCCAGTACGGGACAGGAACTGAAAAACTGTTTTTT.